This T cell receptor (beta chain) derives from a study of early T cells in non-severe SARS-CoV-2 infection. Trimming pared 3 bases from V and 4 bases from J, leaving 9 bases between. CDR1 and CDR2 from the germline V gene are LGHNT and FRNRAP. This CDR3 has 13 amino acids. TCRdb reprocessed the 5' RACE reads with MiXCR, giving one entry per CDR3 protein. Of about 56,000 distinct CDR3 sequences listed, roughly a tenth are singletons. This clonotype was counted ten times or more. V is TRBV12-5 and J is TRBJ1-1; D may be TRBD1 (6 bases). Sequenced input: whole blood. The origin of this receptor is an adult who was a healthcare worker with PCR-confirmed SARS-CoV-2 infection or an uninfected control (not recorded which). Written as DNA, the CDR3 is TGTGCTAGTGGTTTAGGCAGGGGCACTGAAGCTTTCTTT. Translated: CASGLGRGTEAFF.